The rows below give T cell receptor beta chains drawn from one sample of a study of blood T cell repertoires in COVID-19. This table comes from immunoSEQ multiplex PCR, and its TCRdb copy is limited to in-frame clones, with some not included. In the table there are more than 75,000 clones, about 83% of which are singletons. Sequenced material: peripheral blood. These receptors all stem from a woman aged 70-85 years with acute or convalescent COVID-19. CDR3s include the opening cysteine and the closing phenylalanine or tryptophan. Each record gives: J gene, D gene, V gene, clone size, CDR3 DNA, CDR3 protein. The D gene is left open where the match is weak. The listing skips clone size in some rows; elsewhere it reads once, few, many or a size class.

J gene: TRBJ2-3; D gene: .; V gene: TRBV2; clone size: .; CDR3 DNA: TGTGCCAGCAGTGGTGGAGACTCCACAGATACGCAGTATTTT; CDR3 protein: CASSGGDSTDTQYF
J gene: TRBJ2-6; D gene: .; V gene: TRBV29-1; clone size: .; CDR3 DNA: TGCAGCGTTTCATTCTCTGGGGCCAACGTCCTGACTTTC; CDR3 protein: CSVSFSGANVLTF
J gene: TRBJ2-3; D gene: .; V gene: TRBV5-4; clone size: .; CDR3 DNA: TGTGCCAGCAGCGCGCAGGGGCGCACAGATACGCAGTATTTT; CDR3 protein: CASSAQGRTDTQYF
J gene: TRBJ1-1; D gene: TRBD1; V gene: TRBV19; clone size: .; CDR3 DNA: TGTGCCAGTAGGGTACAGGGGGCGAACACTGAAGCTTTCTTT; CDR3 protein: CASRVQGANTEAFF
J gene: TRBJ2-3; D gene: TRBD1; V gene: TRBV5-6; clone size: once; CDR3 DNA: TGTGCCAGCAGCCGTATTGGACAGGGAGGAGATACGCAGTATTTT; CDR3 protein: CASSRIGQGGDTQYF
J gene: TRBJ2-1; D gene: .; V gene: TRBV2; clone size: .; CDR3 DNA: TGTGCCATTCTAGCGTCTGACTACAATGAGCAGTTCTTC; CDR3 protein: CAILASDYNEQFF
J gene: TRBJ2-2; D gene: .; V gene: TRBV19; clone size: .; CDR3 DNA: TGTGCCAGTATTAAGGTGGAGGGAAGGAACACCGGGGAGCTGTTTTTT; CDR3 protein: CASIKVEGRNTGELFF
J gene: TRBJ1-6; D gene: TRBD1; V gene: TRBV7-6; clone size: .; CDR3 DNA: TGTGCCAGCAGCTTAGCGGGGGGACAGACTAATTCACCCCTCCACTTT; CDR3 protein: CASSLAGGQTNSPLHF
J gene: TRBJ2-3; D gene: .; V gene: TRBV11-2; clone size: .; CDR3 DNA: TGTGCCAGCAGCTTCGGGGGAAGCGGGTCAGATACGCAGTATTTT; CDR3 protein: CASSFGGSGSDTQYF
J gene: TRBJ2-6; D gene: .; V gene: TRBV5-1; clone size: medium-sized; CDR3 DNA: TGCGCCAGCAGTTCAGGGTCGTCTGGGGCCAACGTCCTGACTTTC; CDR3 protein: CASSSGSSGANVLTF
J gene: TRBJ2-1; D gene: TRBD2; V gene: TRBV7-9; clone size: .; CDR3 DNA: TGTGCCAGCAGCGAAAGAAGCGGGAGGGCCTACAATGAGCAGTTCTTC; CDR3 protein: CASSERSGRAYNEQFF
J gene: TRBJ2-3; D gene: .; V gene: TRBV6-1; clone size: .; CDR3 DNA: TGTGCCAGCAGTGAATCATGGGGCTCAGATACGCAGTATTTT; CDR3 protein: CASSESWGSDTQYF
J gene: TRBJ2-3; D gene: TRBD2; V gene: TRBV7-2; clone size: .; CDR3 DNA: TGTGCCAGCAGCCCCGGACTAGCGCCAGATACGCAGTATTTT; CDR3 protein: CASSPGLAPDTQYF
J gene: TRBJ1-1; D gene: TRBD1; V gene: TRBV18; clone size: .; CDR3 DNA: TGTGCCAGCTCACTTAGGACAGGGTTGAACACTGAAGCTTTCTTT; CDR3 protein: CASSLRTGLNTEAFF
J gene: TRBJ2-5; D gene: .; V gene: TRBV24-1; clone size: few; CDR3 DNA: TGTGCCACCAGTCAACAAGAGACCCAGTACTTC; CDR3 protein: CATSQQETQYF
J gene: TRBJ2-1; D gene: TRBD1; V gene: TRBV7-2; clone size: .; CDR3 DNA: TGTGCCAGCAGCTTAGGCGGGACAGGGCGTCGGGGTTATGAGCAGTTCTTC; CDR3 protein: CASSLGGTGRRGYEQFF
J gene: TRBJ1-2; D gene: .; V gene: TRBV11-2; clone size: .; CDR3 DNA: TGTGCCAGCAGCCCTAGACCGGGACTCCCTCGCTATGGCTACACCTTC; CDR3 protein: CASSPRPGLPRYGYTF
J gene: TRBJ2-5; D gene: .; V gene: TRBV19; clone size: .; CDR3 DNA: TGTGCCAGTAGTCCAGGGGACCAAGAGACCCAGTACTTC; CDR3 protein: CASSPGDQETQYF
J gene: TRBJ2-1; D gene: TRBD1; V gene: TRBV6-5; clone size: .; CDR3 DNA: TGTGCCAGCACGGGGGACAGGGGCTTAGATGAGCAGTTCTTC; CDR3 protein: CASTGDRGLDEQFF
J gene: TRBJ2-1; D gene: TRBD2; V gene: TRBV19; clone size: .; CDR3 DNA: TGTGCCAGTAGTCTTAGCGGGGGGGGGTACAATGAGCAGTTCTTC; CDR3 protein: CASSLSGGGYNEQFF
J gene: TRBJ2-2; D gene: TRBD2; V gene: TRBV9; clone size: .; CDR3 DNA: TGTGCCAGCAGCATCCGAGGGTCAGCGGGGGGGTCGAGGACCGGGGAGCTGTTTTTT; CDR3 protein: CASSIRGSAGGSRTGELFF
J gene: TRBJ2-1; D gene: TRBD2; V gene: TRBV27; clone size: .; CDR3 DNA: TGTGCCAGCAGTTTAAGGGGACTAGCGGGAGTAGACCCCTCCTACAATGAGCAGTTCTTC; CDR3 protein: CASSLRGLAGVDPSYNEQFF
J gene: TRBJ1-2; D gene: .; V gene: TRBV7-9; clone size: once; CDR3 DNA: TGTGCCAGCAGCTCCACCAGAGAGACGGGGGGCTACACCTTC; CDR3 protein: CASSSTRETGGYTF
J gene: TRBJ2-4; D gene: .; V gene: TRBV6-2/TRBV6-3; clone size: .; CDR3 DNA: TGTGCCAGCAGTTACGCGGGGGCAGCCAAAAACATTCAGTACTTC; CDR3 protein: CASSYAGAAKNIQYF
J gene: TRBJ1-2; D gene: TRBD1; V gene: TRBV5-4; clone size: .; CDR3 DNA: TGTGCCAGCAGCGAATACAGGGGAGGCTACACCTTC; CDR3 protein: CASSEYRGGYTF
J gene: TRBJ1-1; D gene: .; V gene: TRBV25-1; clone size: .; CDR3 DNA: TGTGCCAGCAGTGGACTCAACACGAGGGAAGCTTTCTTT; CDR3 protein: CASSGLNTREAFF
J gene: TRBJ2-2; D gene: .; V gene: TRBV7-9; clone size: .; CDR3 DNA: TGTGCCAGCAGCTTACCCCTGGGGGGAACCGGGGAGCTGTTTTTT; CDR3 protein: CASSLPLGGTGELFF
J gene: TRBJ1-2; D gene: .; V gene: TRBV5-1; clone size: .; CDR3 DNA: TGCGCCAGCAGCTTTTCCCCTCCCGGGACTAACTATGGCTACACCTTC; CDR3 protein: CASSFSPPGTNYGYTF
J gene: TRBJ2-1; D gene: TRBD2; V gene: TRBV19; clone size: few; CDR3 DNA: TGTGCCAGTAGTATAGTTTGGGACTACTCCTACAATGAGCAGTTCTTC; CDR3 protein: CASSIVWDYSYNEQFF
J gene: TRBJ1-1; D gene: .; V gene: TRBV29-1; clone size: .; CDR3 DNA: TGCAGCGTTTCGGAGGGTAATTCTGAAGCTTTCTTT; CDR3 protein: CSVSEGNSEAFF
J gene: TRBJ1-2; D gene: .; V gene: TRBV30; clone size: .; CDR3 DNA: TGTGCCTGGTACAGGCCCCCTCCGGATGGCTACACCTTC; CDR3 protein: CAWYRPPPDGYTF
J gene: TRBJ2-1; D gene: .; V gene: TRBV20-1; clone size: .; CDR3 DNA: TGCAGTGGTCTAGGGGACAATGAGCAGTTCTTC; CDR3 protein: CSGLGDNEQFF
J gene: TRBJ1-5; D gene: .; V gene: TRBV29-1; clone size: .; CDR3 DNA: TGCAGCGTCAAACAGGGCAATCAGCCCCAGCATTTT; CDR3 protein: CSVKQGNQPQHF
J gene: TRBJ1-4; D gene: .; V gene: TRBV4-3; clone size: .; CDR3 DNA: TGCGCCAGCAGCCAAGTCCAGGGAGGGAGGGGTGAAAAACTGTTTTTT; CDR3 protein: CASSQVQGGRGEKLFF
J gene: TRBJ2-1; D gene: TRBD2; V gene: TRBV27; clone size: .; CDR3 DNA: TGTGCCAGCGGGACCGGGACTAGCGGGAGGGCCAGAGTTAATGAGCAGTTCTTC; CDR3 protein: CASGTGTSGRARVNEQFF
J gene: TRBJ1-1; D gene: .; V gene: TRBV19; clone size: .; CDR3 DNA: TGTGCCAGTAGTATTTCTCGGAACACTGAAGCTTTCTTT; CDR3 protein: CASSISRNTEAFF
J gene: TRBJ1-1; D gene: .; V gene: TRBV6-6; clone size: .; CDR3 DNA: TGTGCCAGCAGTTATTTTCCGGGACAAGCCCCAACCGGAGCTTTCTTT; CDR3 protein: CASSYFPGQAPTGAFF
J gene: TRBJ1-4; D gene: .; V gene: TRBV10-2; clone size: .; CDR3 DNA: TGCGCCAGCAGTGCCGTCGAGGAACTGTTTTTT; CDR3 protein: CASSAVEELFF
J gene: TRBJ2-2; D gene: .; V gene: TRBV7-2; clone size: .; CDR3 DNA: TGTGCCAGCAGCTTAGTCGCGGTCACCGGGGAGCTGTTTTTT; CDR3 protein: CASSLVAVTGELFF
J gene: TRBJ2-5; D gene: TRBD2; V gene: TRBV2; clone size: .; CDR3 DNA: TGTGCCAGCAGTGGGGGACTAGCCCAAGAGACCCAGTACTTC; CDR3 protein: CASSGGLAQETQYF
J gene: TRBJ2-3; D gene: TRBD2; V gene: TRBV5-8; clone size: .; CDR3 DNA: TGTGCCAGCAGCAATAGCGGGGGGGCAGATACGCAGTATTTT; CDR3 protein: CASSNSGGADTQYF
J gene: TRBJ1-4; D gene: .; V gene: TRBV7-9; clone size: .; CDR3 DNA: TGTGCCAGCAGCTTAGCTGAGGGTACGGCTGAAAAACTGTTTTTT; CDR3 protein: CASSLAEGTAEKLFF
J gene: TRBJ2-1; D gene: TRBD2; V gene: TRBV3-1/TRBV3-2; clone size: .; CDR3 DNA: TGTGCCAGCAGCTCCGGACTAGTTGTTGAGCAGTTCTTC; CDR3 protein: CASSSGLVVEQFF
J gene: TRBJ1-2; D gene: TRBD1; V gene: TRBV20-1; clone size: .; CDR3 DNA: TGCAGTGCTAGTGTACAGGGGGCCGGCTATGGCTACACCTTC; CDR3 protein: CSASVQGAGYGYTF
J gene: TRBJ2-5; D gene: .; V gene: TRBV2; clone size: few; CDR3 DNA: TGTGCCAGCCTGGGACACAAAGAGACCCAGTACTTC; CDR3 protein: CASLGHKETQYF
J gene: TRBJ2-1; D gene: TRBD1; V gene: TRBV5-1; clone size: once; CDR3 DNA: TGCGCCAGCAGCTTGGGAGGGGACAGGGTCAATGAGCAGTTCTTC; CDR3 protein: CASSLGGDRVNEQFF
J gene: TRBJ1-1; D gene: .; V gene: TRBV10-1; clone size: .; CDR3 DNA: TGCGCCAGCAGTTCGGGGGGGTCAGCGAACACTGAAGCTTTCTTT; CDR3 protein: CASSSGGSANTEAFF
J gene: TRBJ1-1; D gene: .; V gene: TRBV11-2; clone size: few; CDR3 DNA: TGTGCCAGCAGCTTCGGGGAGGGCACTGAAGCTTTCTTT; CDR3 protein: CASSFGEGTEAFF
J gene: TRBJ2-3; D gene: TRBD2; V gene: TRBV5-1; clone size: .; CDR3 DNA: TGCGCCAGCAGCTTGGTAGCGGGGGGCACAGATACGCAGTATTTT; CDR3 protein: CASSLVAGGTDTQYF
J gene: TRBJ1-1; D gene: TRBD1; V gene: TRBV5-1; clone size: once; CDR3 DNA: TGCGCCAGCAGCAGGGGACAGAACATGAACACTGAAGCTTTCTTT; CDR3 protein: CASSRGQNMNTEAFF
J gene: TRBJ2-1; D gene: TRBD2; V gene: TRBV9; clone size: .; CDR3 DNA: TGTGCCAGCAGCCCTTCCGGGACTAGCGGTTACAATGAGCAGTTCTTC; CDR3 protein: CASSPSGTSGYNEQFF
J gene: TRBJ2-2; D gene: .; V gene: TRBV5-1; clone size: .; CDR3 DNA: TGCGCCAGCAGCTTGGGCGGCGGCGCGAACACCGGGGAGCTGTTTTTT; CDR3 protein: CASSLGGGANTGELFF
J gene: TRBJ1-4; D gene: TRBD1; V gene: TRBV19; clone size: .; CDR3 DNA: TGTGCCAGTAGTATCCCCGGACAGGGCCCTAATGAAAAACTGTTTTTT; CDR3 protein: CASSIPGQGPNEKLFF
J gene: TRBJ2-2; D gene: .; V gene: TRBV6-5; clone size: .; CDR3 DNA: TGTGCCAGCACCCTAGGCGACTTGAACACCGGGGAGCTGTTTTTT; CDR3 protein: CASTLGDLNTGELFF
J gene: TRBJ1-1; D gene: TRBD1; V gene: TRBV6-4; clone size: .; CDR3 DNA: TGTGCCAGCAAGTTTCTCCCCAAGGGACAGTGGTCCACTGAAGCTTTCTTT; CDR3 protein: CASKFLPKGQWSTEAFF